The sequence of this T cell receptor beta chain was determined in a study of blood T cells in healthy people across ages. Overall study results and limits: Unknown CMV status may confound age-related changes in expanded clones. More naive CD4+ cells and higher diversity marked long-lived donors relative to aged donors. Diversity of TCR beta correlated strongly with naive T cell percentage.

At least 6 micrograms of total RNA were extracted per sample. Using a J-beta primer mix together with a sample-barcoded 5' primer, a second PCR was run for about 6 to 11 cycles. TCRdb fed the 5' RACE reads into MiXCR, producing one record per CDR3 protein. In the table there are approximately 1,700,000 distinct CDR3 sequences, 35% to 50% of which are singletons. Comments on this clonotype: Its antigen is unknown.

The source of this sequence is a human donor in good health. Sequencing was done on a sample of blood.

The chain's CDR3 is CASSLDTSMETQYF. As DNA, the CDR3 is TGTGCCAGCAGCTTAGACACTAGCATGGAGACCCAGTACTTC. The chain has TRBV7-2 and TRBJ2-5, with a possible D match to TRBD2 (6 bases). There are 14 residues in the CDR3. The V end was cut by 1 base, the J end by 5 bases, with 11 bases between. Per germline, CDR1 SGHTA and CDR2 FQGNSA. Full variable domain (rest looked up from reference TRBV7-2 and TRBJ2-5): GAGVSQSPSNKVTEKGKDVELRCDPISGHTALYWYRQSLGQGLEFLIYFQGNSAPDKSGLPSDRFSAERTGGSVSTLTIQRTQQEDSAVYLCASSLDTSMETQYFGPGTRLLVL.